The rows below give T cell receptor beta chains drawn from one sample of a study of T-cell memory formation after mild COVID-19. TCRdb re-derived calls from the 5' RACE reads in MiXCR, one entry per CDR3 protein. The sample has roughly 410,000 distinct CDR3 sequences; approximately 24% are singletons. The sample taken for sequencing was PBMCs or a T cell subset sorted from them (not recorded which). These receptors originate from an adult woman who had mild COVID-19 (a few samples of this study predate the infection). Cell type and time point are not known. Both conserved end residues are part of each CDR3. Each record gives: V gene, D gene, clone size, J gene, CDR3 protein, CDR3 DNA. D genes are given only for firm matches. A row's size may be missing; if present it is once, few, many or a size class.

TRBV7-6	.	.	TRBJ2-7	CASSLSPGNPYEQYF	TGTGCCAGCAGCTTAAGTCCGGGAAATCCCTACGAGCAGTACTTC
TRBV20-1	.	many	TRBJ2-3	CSARKLRTTDTQYF	TGCAGTGCTAGAAAGCTTAGGACCACAGATACGCAGTATTTT
TRBV7-9	.	.	TRBJ1-2	CASSLRWDSGDGYTF	TGTGCCAGCAGCCTACGGTGGGATAGTGGGGATGGCTACACCTTC
TRBV3-1	.	.	TRBJ2-4	CASAQGGIKNIQYF	TGTGCCAGCGCGCAAGGAGGGATCAAAAACATTCAGTACTTC
TRBV20-1	TRBD2	few	TRBJ2-3	CSALLFGLAGVSDTQYF	TGCAGTGCTCTATTATTCGGACTAGCGGGAGTCTCAGATACGCAGTATTTT
TRBV7-2	.	.	TRBJ1-4	CASSPEPNEKLFF	TGTGCCAGCAGCCCCGAACCTAATGAAAAACTGTTTTTT
TRBV6-4	TRBD2	.	TRBJ2-1	CARRRTSGGYNEQFF	TGTGCCAGAAGGCGAACTAGCGGGGGCTACAATGAGCAGTTCTTC
TRBV7-6	.	.	TRBJ2-5	CASSPTAGRQETQYF	TGTGCCAGCAGCCCGACGGCGGGGCGGCAAGAGACCCAGTACTTC
TRBV18	TRBD1	.	TRBJ2-7	CASSPPTGQGSSYEQYF	TGTGCCAGCTCACCACCAACAGGACAGGGGAGCTCCTACGAGCAGTACTTC
TRBV11-3	.	.	TRBJ2-7	CASSHATTYEQYF	TGTGCCAGCAGCCATGCGACTACCTACGAGCAGTACTTC
TRBV12-3/TRBV12-4	.	.	TRBJ2-5	CASSFEGRGGETQYF	TGTGCCAGCAGTTTCGAGGGCCGAGGAGGGGAGACCCAGTACTTC
TRBV9	TRBD2	once	TRBJ2-1	CASSAGTRGYNEQFF	TGTGCCAGCAGCGCCGGGACTAGAGGCTACAATGAGCAGTTCTTC
TRBV29-1	TRBD1	.	TRBJ1-1	CSVEGDSTEAFF	TGCAGCGTTGAAGGGGACAGCACTGAAGCTTTCTTT
TRBV7-6	.	.	TRBJ2-3	CASSPRGLTDTQYF	TGTGCCAGCAGCCCCCGGGGGTTAACAGATACGCAGTATTTT
TRBV5-1	TRBD1	many	TRBJ1-2	CASSVQGDNYGYTF	TGCGCCAGCAGCGTACAGGGGGACAACTATGGCTACACCTTC
TRBV6-6	.	.	TRBJ2-5	CASSGLGTGVETQYF	TGTGCCAGCAGTGGCCTCGGAACGGGGGTGGAGACCCAGTACTTC
TRBV6-5	.	few	TRBJ2-7	CASSYTSRAYEQYF	TGTGCCAGCAGTTACACGAGCCGGGCCTACGAGCAGTACTTC
TRBV7-6	TRBD2	few	TRBJ2-3	CASSPGLTGRETDTQYF	TGTGCCAGCAGCCCGGGACTAACCGGTCGAGAAACAGATACGCAGTATTTT
TRBV2	TRBD2	few	TRBJ2-1	CASSVDLAGEDEQFF	TGTGCCAGCAGTGTCGATCTAGCGGGAGAAGATGAGCAGTTCTTC
TRBV5-6	.	.	TRBJ2-5	CASTPFPYQETQYF	TGTGCCAGCACCCCGTTCCCATACCAAGAGACCCAGTACTTC
TRBV15	.	.	TRBJ2-1	CATSRHNEQFF	TGTGCCACCAGCCGACACAATGAGCAGTTCTTC
TRBV15	.	.	TRBJ2-5	CATSAYEQETQYF	TGTGCCACCAGCGCCTACGAACAAGAGACCCAGTACTTC
TRBV4-2	TRBD2	many	TRBJ2-5	CASSHVGGGEETQYF	TGTGCCAGCAGCCACGTGGGCGGGGGGGAAGAGACCCAGTACTTC
TRBV7-2	TRBD2	.	TRBJ2-3	CASSLETFLAAGVDTQYF	TGTGCCAGCAGCTTAGAGACCTTTCTAGCGGCAGGCGTGGATACGCAGTATTTT
TRBV6-5	.	.	TRBJ1-3	CASSERPLGRGSGNTIYF	TGTGCCAGCAGTGAAAGACCCCTGGGCAGGGGCTCTGGAAACACCATATATTTT
TRBV14	.	few	TRBJ2-1	CASSQVQGHEQFF	TGTGCCAGCAGCCAGGTACAGGGCCATGAGCAGTTCTTC
TRBV7-3	.	few	TRBJ1-1	CASSQGSPGGEAFF	TGTGCCAGCAGCCAGGGGTCGCCCGGTGGTGAAGCTTTCTTT
TRBV7-9	.	many	TRBJ2-2	CASSLSLSTGELFF	TGTGCCAGCAGCTTAAGTCTAAGCACCGGGGAGCTGTTTTTT
TRBV12-3/TRBV12-4	.	.	TRBJ2-3	CASIEGGTDTQYF	TGTGCCAGCATCGAAGGCGGGACGGATACGCAGTATTTT
TRBV7-3	TRBD2	few	TRBJ2-3	CASSSYQGLAEEF	TGTGCCAGCAGCTCGTACCAGGGACTAGCGGAGGAGTTT
TRBV3-1	TRBD2	.	TRBJ2-1	CASSPAPGGAYEQFF	TGTGCCAGCAGCCCCGCCCCCGGGGGGGCCTATGAGCAGTTCTTC
TRBV29-1	.	.	TRBJ1-4	CSAGLMTEKLFF	TGCAGCGCCGGGCTAATGACGGAAAAACTGTTTTTT
TRBV20-1	TRBD2	.	TRBJ2-7	CSAPTGTSTFGEQYF	TGCAGTGCTCCTACCGGGACTAGCACTTTCGGGGAGCAGTACTTC
TRBV5-1	TRBD2	.	TRBJ2-1	CASSTTSGNNEQFF	TGCGCCAGCAGCACGACTAGCGGAAACAATGAGCAGTTCTTC
TRBV6-1	.	few	TRBJ2-7	CASSGPYEQYF	TGTGCCAGCAGTGGTCCCTACGAGCAGTACTTC
TRBV30	TRBD2	few	TRBJ2-1	CACRPGLTVYEQFF	TGTGCCTGCAGACCGGGACTAACGGTCTATGAGCAGTTCTTC
TRBV30	TRBD2	few	TRBJ2-7	CAWTFGGAYEQYF	TGTGCCTGGACGTTTGGGGGGGCCTACGAGCAGTACTTC
TRBV5-4	TRBD1	.	TRBJ2-1	CASSLEGAGEQFF	TGTGCCAGCAGCTTGGAGGGGGCTGGTGAGCAGTTCTTC
TRBV4-2	TRBD2	.	TRBJ2-1	CASSQDGTSGNYNEQFF	TGTGCCAGCAGCCAAGATGGGACTAGCGGGAACTACAATGAGCAGTTCTTC
TRBV7-6	.	.	TRBJ2-1	CASSLVFEASRNEQFF	TGTGCCAGCAGCTTAGTATTTGAGGCTAGCCGCAATGAGCAGTTCTTC
TRBV3-1	.	.	TRBJ1-6	CASSLTVSYNSPLHF	TGTGCCAGCAGTCTGACAGTTTCTTATAATTCACCCCTCCACTTT
TRBV10-2	.	few	TRBJ2-1	CASSESLAYNEQFF	TGCGCCAGCAGTGAGTCGTTGGCCTACAATGAGCAGTTCTTC
TRBV5-1	.	.	TRBJ2-7	CASSPGGSGPYEQYF	TGCGCCAGCAGCCCCGGGGGTAGCGGCCCCTACGAGCAGTACTTC
TRBV11-2	TRBD1	.	TRBJ1-2	CASYVTRTGRMGYTF	TGTGCCAGCTACGTCACACGGACAGGGAGAATGGGCTACACCTTC
TRBV7-9	.	.	TRBJ1-2	CASSLGGKDGYTF	TGTGCCAGCAGCTTAGGGGGAAAGGATGGCTACACCTTC
TRBV7-9	TRBD2	few	TRBJ2-7	CASSLGLAGPLEQYF	TGTGCCAGCAGCTTAGGGCTAGCGGGTCCTCTCGAGCAGTACTTC
TRBV2	.	few	TRBJ2-3	CASLAGYTAYF	TGTGCCAGCCTCGCGGGGTACACAGCGTATTTT
TRBV6-2/TRBV6-3	.	.	TRBJ1-2	CASSWGPGKYGYTF	TGTGCCAGCAGTTGGGGGCCGGGAAAGTATGGCTACACCTTC
TRBV15	.	few	TRBJ2-3	CATSRGGGNTDTQYF	TGTGCCACCAGCAGGGGCGGAGGTAACACAGATACGCAGTATTTT
TRBV11-2	.	few	TRBJ2-2	CASSLDTVNTGELFF	TGTGCCAGCAGCTTGGACACCGTGAACACCGGGGAGCTGTTTTTT
TRBV12-3/TRBV12-4	.	.	TRBJ2-1	CASSQQEISYNEQFF	TGTGCCAGCAGTCAACAGGAGATCTCCTACAATGAGCAGTTCTTC
TRBV7-3	.	.	TRBJ2-3	CASSLRATLGTDTQYF	TGTGCCAGCAGCTTACGGGCCACTCTAGGTACAGATACGCAGTATTTT
TRBV4-1	.	.	TRBJ2-7	CASSKAGTRDYEQYF	TGCGCCAGCAGCAAAGCCGGGACTCGGGACTACGAGCAGTACTTC
TRBV29-1	TRBD2	few	TRBJ2-7	CSVYPSGRSPDEQYF	TGCAGCGTCTACCCGAGCGGGAGGTCCCCAGACGAGCAGTACTTC
TRBV20-1	TRBD2	.	TRBJ2-1	CSAGEAGGPVLYYNEQFF	TGCAGTGCTGGTGAAGCGGGGGGCCCCGTTTTGTACTACAATGAGCAGTTCTTC
TRBV7-3	.	few	TRBJ2-3	CASSADPTDTQYF	TGTGCCAGCAGCGCAGACCCCACAGATACGCAGTATTTT
TRBV7-6	.	.	TRBJ2-5	CASSPGTPQETQYF	TGTGCCAGCAGCCCGGGAACCCCGCAAGAGACCCAGTACTTC
TRBV12-3/TRBV12-4	.	few	TRBJ2-1	CASSFWGGGAGNEQFF	TGTGCCAGCAGTTTTTGGGGAGGGGGAGCCGGCAATGAGCAGTTCTTC
TRBV2	TRBD1	few	TRBJ1-1	CASSVQGGNTEAFF	TGTGCCAGCAGTGTACAGGGGGGGAACACTGAAGCTTTCTTT
TRBV20-1	.	.	TRBJ2-7	CSARDEGSHSYEQYF	TGCAGTGCTAGAGATGAGGGATCCCATAGCTACGAGCAGTACTTC